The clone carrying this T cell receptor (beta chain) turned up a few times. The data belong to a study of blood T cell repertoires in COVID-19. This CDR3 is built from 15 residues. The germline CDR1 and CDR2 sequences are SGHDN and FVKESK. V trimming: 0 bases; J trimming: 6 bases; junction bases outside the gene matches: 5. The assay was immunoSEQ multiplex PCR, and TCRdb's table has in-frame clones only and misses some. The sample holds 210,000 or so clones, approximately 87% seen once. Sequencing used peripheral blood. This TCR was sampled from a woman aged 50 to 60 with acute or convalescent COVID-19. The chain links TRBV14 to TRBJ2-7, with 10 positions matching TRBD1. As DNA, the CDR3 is TGTGCCAGCAGCCAAGAGGGGACAGGGGTTGGCGAGCAGTACTTC. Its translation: CASSQEGTGVGEQYF.